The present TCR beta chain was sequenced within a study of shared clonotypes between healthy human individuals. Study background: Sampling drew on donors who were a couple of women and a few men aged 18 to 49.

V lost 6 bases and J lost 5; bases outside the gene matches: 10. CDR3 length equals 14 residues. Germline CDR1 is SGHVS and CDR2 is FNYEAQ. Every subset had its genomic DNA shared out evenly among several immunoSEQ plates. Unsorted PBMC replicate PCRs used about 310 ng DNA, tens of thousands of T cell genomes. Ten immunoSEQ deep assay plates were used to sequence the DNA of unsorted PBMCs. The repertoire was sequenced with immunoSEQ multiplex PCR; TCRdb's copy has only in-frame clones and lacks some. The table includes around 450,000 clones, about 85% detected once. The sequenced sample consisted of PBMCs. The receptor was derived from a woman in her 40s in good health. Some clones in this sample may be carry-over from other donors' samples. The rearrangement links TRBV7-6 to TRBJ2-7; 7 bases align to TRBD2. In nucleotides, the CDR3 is TGTGCCAGCAGACGGAGCGGGGAGCGAGACGAGCAGTACTTC. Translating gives CASRRSGERDEQYF.